This TCR beta chain was obtained from a study of neurological immune-mediated disorders. The study, taken as a whole, reports: Levels of TCR clonal expansion peaked in HTLV-1-associated myelopathy and reached their lowest in multiple sclerosis, under those of healthy controls. The absence of shared CDR3 amino acid sequences among expanded clones across subjects suggests private repertoires in all groups.

A word on this clonotype: Its antigen is undetermined.

Looked up from germline, CDR1 is MGHDK and CDR2 is SYGVNS. The ends were cut back, 2 bases at V and 1 base at J, with 14 bases in the middle. This CDR3 is built from 16 residues. From the 5' RACE reads, TCRdb called clonotypes with MiXCR, one entry per CDR3 protein. The repertoire has 50,000 to 60,000 distinct CDR3 sequences, about 15% of them found once; the top ten carry 4% to 4.5%. 2 million PBMCs stored at -80 C were the source of the unsorted libraries. Sequenced sample: PBMCs. The TCR originated in a man between 60 and 75 years old in good health. The chain joins TRBV25-1 to TRBJ2-5; D might be TRBD2 (5 bases). The CDR3 sequence: CASSETGRRGQETQYF. The CDR3 nucleotides read TGTGCCAGCAGTGAAACCGGGCGACGGGGCCAAGAGACCCAGTACTTC.